The 24 T cell receptor beta chains below come from one sample, sequenced in a study of CD8+ T cells in alopecia areata. Indicated treatment: oral pan-JAK inhibitor, 5-10 mg twice daily. It was cDNA, reverse transcribed from extracted RNA, that served as the sequencing template. Profiled with immunoSEQ multiplex PCR; TCRdb holds only in-frame clones, not every one. The profile shows some 200,000 clones, 58% of them singletons. The material was CD8+ T cells sorted from blood, obtained at week 24, from a patient treated with tofacitinib. Receptors were obtained from a human donor with alopecia areata.

The chain uses TRBV6-5 and TRBJ1-1; a possible D gene is TRBD1 (5 bases). Trimming cost V 7 bases and J 5 bases, with 8 bases left between them. Germline loops: CDR1 MNHEY, CDR2 SVGAGI. This CDR3 has 11 residues. CDR3 loop: CASIKGTEAFF. DNA of the CDR3: TGTGCCAGCATCAAGGGGACTGAAGCTTTCTTT.

The chain has TRBV13 and TRBJ2-7; D uncertain. The germline CDR1 and CDR2 sequences are PRHDT and FYEKMQ (reference sequence). Trimming pared 5 bases from V and 13 bases from J, leaving 18 bases between. There are 12 residues in the CDR3. The CDR3 nucleotides are TGTGCCAGCAGCACACCCGGCCAGGCTCTATACTTC. It codes for CASSTPGQALYF.

This clone was seen a handful of times. V and J are TRBV29-1 and TRBJ2-7; no firm D call. The CDR3 consists of 13 residues. In germline, CDR1 is SQVTM, CDR2 ANQGSEA. Trimming took off 5 bases at V and 2 bases at J, with 13 bases between the two ends. CDR3 sequence (DNA): TGCAGCGTTAGTTCCGACTCAACCTACGAGCAGTACTTC. Translation: CSVSSDSTYEQYF.

The rearrangement links TRBV30 to TRBJ2-1; tentatively, D is TRBD1 or TRBD2 (6 bases each). The CDR3 loop spans 12 amino acids. Germline lookup yields CDR1 GTSNPN and CDR2 SVGIG (reference sequence). V was shortened by 3 bases and J by 9 bases, with 12 bases between the two germline ends. CDR3 residues: CAWRLWGAEQFF. The CDR3 DNA is TGTGCCTGGAGACTCTGGGGGGCTGAGCAGTTCTTC.

This clone has only one observation. The chain has TRBV27 and TRBJ2-3, with 11 nucleotides matching TRBD2. This CDR3 is 15 amino acids long. From germline, CDR1 is MNHEY and CDR2 SMNVEV (reference sequence). The V and J ends lost 7 bases and 2 bases, in that order; junction bases with no gene match: 5. The CDR3 here is CASTRGLADTDTQYF. CDR3 DNA: TGTGCCAGCACCCGGGGACTAGCGGACACAGATACGCAGTATTTT.

The chain joins TRBV25-1 to TRBJ2-3, with D unclear. Germline CDR1 reads MGHDK; CDR2 reads SYGVNS. This CDR3 is built from 16 residues. V was clipped by 5 bases and J by 7 bases, with 22 bases between them. Here the CDR3 reads CASSPPTQGSVNTQYF. CDR3 nucleotides: TGTGCCAGCAGTCCCCCAACCCAAGGATCGGTGAATACGCAGTATTTT.

The CDR3 sequence is CATGSPGQGYNEQFF. CDR3 bases: TGCGCCACAGGATCACCGGGACAGGGGTACAATGAGCAGTTCTTC. The V gene is TRBV23-1, the J gene TRBJ2-1; 10 positions agree with TRBD1. TRBV23-1 is placed among ORFs of uncertain function. This CDR3 is built from 15 residues. The V segment lost 10 bases and the J segment 4 bases; nucleotides outside the gene matches: 10.

This clone was counted a single time. Other DNA variants within this sample encode the same CDR3. The chain recombines TRBV5-6 with TRBJ2-1; D might be TRBD2 (5 bases). The V and J ends lost 4 bases and 5 bases respectively, with 7 bases between them. Germline CDR1 and CDR2: SGHDT and YYEEEE. The CDR3 length is 12 residues. The CDR3 DNA follows: TGTGCCAGCAGCCTCGGGAACAATGAGCAGTTCTTC. This codes for CASSLGNNEQFF.

This chain uses TRBV5-1 with TRBJ2-1, with 9 bases that match TRBD1. This CDR3 region has 15 residues. Germline assignment: CDR1 SGHRS and CDR2 YFSETQ. V lost 0 bases and J lost 7; bases outside the gene matches: 5. CDR3 sequence reads: CASSLEQGASNEQFF. Here the CDR3 DNA reads TGCGCCAGCAGCTTGGAACAGGGGGCTTCGAATGAGCAGTTCTTC.

There are a few counts of this clone. The rearrangement uses TRBV15 and TRBJ1-1; 9 bases map to TRBD1. V trimming: 7 bases; J trimming: 1 base; junction bases outside the gene matches: 10. This CDR3 is built from 16 residues. The germline gives CDR1 LNHNV, CDR2 YYDKDF (reference sequence). The CDR3 DNA reads TGTGCCACCACACCCCCGGGACAGGGTGGGAACACTGAAGCTTTCTTT. The encoded protein is CATTPPGQGGNTEAFF.

This clone has a count of ten or more. The chain is built from TRBV5-1 and TRBJ1-1, with 7 positions matching TRBD1. This CDR3 is built from 16 residues. V gave up 4 bases and J gave up 4 bases; unmatched junction bases: 13. CDR1 is SGHRS, CDR2 YFSETQ, per germline. DNA for the CDR3: TGCGCCAGCAGCCAGGACTCGACAGGGCCTTTCACTGAAGCTTTCTTT. Amino acid sequence: CASSQDSTGPFTEAFF.

Worth noting for this clone: This sample includes further DNA sequences coding for the same CDR3. V and J are TRBV5-6 and TRBJ2-3; D unclear. Looked up from germline, CDR1 is SGHDT and CDR2 is YYEEEE. This CDR3 comprises 13 residues. Trimming pared 1 base from V and 3 bases from J, leaving 6 bases between. The chain's CDR3 is CASSLWLTDTQYF. The DNA of the CDR3 is TGTGCCAGCAGCTTGTGGTTAACAGATACGCAGTATTTT.

The chain links TRBV29-1 to TRBJ2-3; TRBD2 matches at 7 bases. Germline V CDR1 and CDR2: SQVTM, ANQGSEA. Germline trimming cut 5 bases from V and 0 bases from J; bases unmatched to any gene: 8. This CDR3 is 15 amino acids long. DNA of the CDR3: TGCAGCGTTACCCTGGTGCGGGGGAGCACAGATACGCAGTATTTT. Protein sequence: CSVTLVRGSTDTQYF.

The V and J genes are TRBV7-2 and TRBJ2-7, with D perhaps matching TRBD2 (6 bases). Germline CDR1 reads SGHTA; CDR2 reads FQGNSA. This CDR3 is 15 amino acids long. The V end lost 7 bases, the J end lost 2 bases, and 18 bases lay between the germline ends. Here the CDR3 DNA reads TGTGCCAGCAAAACATTAGCGGAAAAGACCTACGAGCAGTACTTC. Translating gives CASKTLAEKTYEQYF.

The chain couples TRBV13 to TRBJ2-3; unclear D gene. In germline, CDR1 is PRHDT, CDR2 FYEKMQ (reference sequence). With 4 bases removed from V and 8 bases from J, the gap between germline ends came to 16 bases. There are 14 residues in the CDR3. The CDR3 region is CASSSAFEVGTQYF. The CDR3 nucleotides read TGTGCCAGCAGCTCCGCCTTCGAAGTAGGTACGCAGTATTTT.

This clone was seen a handful of times. V and J are TRBV29-1 and TRBJ2-1, with no clear D. The CDR3 has 11 amino acids. V was shortened by 5 bases and J by 3 bases, with 5 bases between the two germline ends. Germline V gene data show CDR1 as SQVTM and CDR2 as ANQGSEA. Here the CDR3 reads CSVRFYNEQFF. Here the CDR3 DNA reads TGCAGCGTTCGGTTCTACAATGAGCAGTTCTTC.

The chain combines TRBV5-6 with TRBJ1-2; 7 positions match TRBD1. This CDR3 contains 13 residues. Losses at the gene ends were 4 bases for V and 8 bases for J; bases not matched to a gene: 8. Germline V CDR1 and CDR2: SGHDT, YYEEEE. The CDR3 DNA follows: TGTGCCAGCAGCCAGACAGGGAATGGCGGCTACACCTTC. This translates into CASSQTGNGGYTF.

With regard to this clone: Other nucleotide sequences from this sample produce the same CDR3. This rearrangement joins TRBV30 to TRBJ2-7; D may match TRBD1 or TRBD2 (5 bases each). V was shortened by 3 bases and J by 2 bases, with 11 bases between the two germline ends. This CDR3 spans 13 amino acids. Germline lookup yields CDR1 GTSNPN and CDR2 SVGIG (reference sequence). This CDR3 is CAWSPGTAYEQYF. In DNA, the CDR3 is TGTGCCTGGAGCCCAGGGACGGCCTACGAGCAGTACTTC.

The chain combines TRBV29-1 with TRBJ1-2; the D gene is possibly TRBD1 (5 bases). V lost 7 bases to trimming and J lost 6 bases, with 18 bases between them. Germline lookup yields CDR1 SQVTM and CDR2 ANQGSEA. The CDR3 totals 13 residues. CDR3 in DNA: TGCAGCGCCGTCATTGGGGGTAGTGATGGCTACACCTTC. Its translation is CSAVIGGSDGYTF.

The rearrangement joins TRBV15 to TRBJ2-3; 11 bases map to TRBD2. The CDR3 has 14 amino acids. Trimming removed 5 bases from V and 6 bases from J; junction bases left unmatched: 4. Looked up from germline, CDR1 is LNHNV and CDR2 is YYDKDF (reference sequence). For the CDR3, the DNA is TGTGCCACCAGCGTAGCGGGGGGGCTTGATACGCAGTATTTT. It translates to CATSVAGGLDTQYF.

As regards this clone: A read error may produce the germline difference seen at one junction end. The chain joins TRBV13 to TRBJ1-1; D is unresolved. CDR3 size: 14 residues. In germline, CDR1 is PRHDT, CDR2 FYEKMQ (reference sequence). Here the CDR3 DNA reads TGTGCCAGCAGCCTAGGCTCTATGAACACTGAAGCTTTCTTT. Amino acid sequence: CASSLGSMNTEAFF.

This clone has a handful of counts. J is TRBJ2-1 and V is TRBV7-2; D is unresolved. There are 15 residues in the CDR3. CDR1 and CDR2 (germline): SGHTA, FQGNSA. V dropped 2 bases and J dropped 4 bases, with 12 bases sitting between them. The CDR3 sequence: CASSLPSPLYNEQFF. The CDR3 nucleotides read TGTGCCAGCAGCTTACCTAGTCCCTTATACAATGAGCAGTTCTTC.

The chain couples TRBV5-6 to TRBJ1-1; possible D gene TRBD1, 5 bases. V gave up 3 bases and J gave up 1 base, with 16 bases separating them. CDR3 length equals 16 residues. The germline V gene has CDR1 SGHDT and CDR2 YYEEEE. CDR3 in DNA: TGTGCCAGCAGCTGGGGGAGGGAAGGGTCGAACACTGAAGCTTTCTTT. Translation: CASSWGREGSNTEAFF.

This chain connects TRBV19 to TRBJ1-1, with a tentative D call TRBD1 (5 bases). The germline CDR1 and CDR2 sequences are LNHDA and SQIVND (reference sequence). V lost 8 bases to trimming and J lost 3 bases, with 10 bases between them. CDR3 length: 12 amino acids. For the CDR3, the DNA is TGTGCCAGTCTAAGGGGATACACTGAAGCTTTCTTT. Protein sequence: CASLRGYTEAFF.